This note documents a single T cell receptor beta chain sequence. Germline V lookup: CDR1 MGHRA, CDR2 YSYEKL. Trimming took off 5 bases at V and 4 bases at J, with 15 bases between the two ends. The CDR3 has 15 residues. Assay used: immunoSEQ multiplex PCR; TCRdb lists only in-frame clones, some missing. The sample lists roughly 140,000 clones, around 89% occurring once. This sample is part of a study of blood T cell repertoires in COVID-19. This receptor was identified in a woman in her forties with acute or convalescent COVID-19. The sample was peripheral blood. The gene calls are TRBV4-1 and TRBJ2-1, with D possibly being TRBD1 (6 bases). In DNA form, the CDR3 reads TGCGCCAGCAGCAGACAGGACAAGGGTTACAATGAGCAGTTCTTC. As protein: CASSRQDKGYNEQFF.